Listed below are T cell receptor beta chains from one sample, sequenced in a study of cytomegalovirus exposure and HLA in healthy donors. Assay: immunoSEQ multiplex PCR; the TCRdb copy retains only in-frame clones and omits some. The sample shows 160,000 or so clones, 70% to 85% of them seen only once. Sample: PBMCs. These receptors came from a woman between 40 and 55 years old in good health and CMV-seronegative. The CDR3 runs from the conserved cysteine through the conserved F or W. A D gene is named only where the DNA matches it firmly. Clone size, where shown, is once, few, many, or a class for clones that have expanded.

cdr3_length d_call clone_size j_call v_call cdr3_aa cdr3_nt
15 TRBD2 NA TRBJ2-1 TRBV2 CASSFSGGMWYEQFF TGTGCCAGCAGTTTTAGCGGGGGGATGTGGTATGAGCAGTTCTTC
11 NA NA TRBJ2-7 TRBV28 CASSFQGEQYF TGTGCCAGCAGTTTTCAGGGGGAGCAGTACTTC
15 NA NA TRBJ1-1 TRBV10-3 CAISESTDMNSEAFF TGTGCCATCAGTGAGTCGACAGACATGAACAGTGAAGCTTTCTTT
13 NA NA TRBJ1-1 TRBV4-3 CASSQGSASEAFF TGCGCCAGCAGCCAAGGTAGTGCTAGTGAAGCTTTCTTT
16 NA NA TRBJ1-3 TRBV5-4 CASSTNGQPSGNTIYF TGTGCCAGCAGCACAAACGGACAGCCGTCTGGAAACACCATATATTTT
16 NA NA TRBJ2-7 TRBV11-3 CASSPSFGRSSYEQYF TGTGCCAGCAGCCCCTCGTTTGGTAGAAGTTCCTACGAGCAGTACTTC
15 TRBD1 NA TRBJ1-2 TRBV5-4 CASSHTGTGGNGYTF TGTGCCAGCAGCCATACCGGGACAGGGGGGAATGGCTACACCTTC
13 TRBD1 NA TRBJ2-4 TRBV19 CASSTHRGNIQYF TGTGCCAGTAGTACTCACAGGGGGAACATTCAGTACTTC
15 TRBD1 NA TRBJ1-2 TRBV6-6 CASSFDRGNAYGYTF TGTGCCAGCAGCTTTGACAGGGGAAACGCTTATGGCTACACCTTC
14 NA NA TRBJ2-7 TRBV19 CASSIQLVSYEQYF TGTGCCAGTAGTATCCAATTAGTCTCCTACGAGCAGTACTTC
18 NA once TRBJ1-1 TRBV5-4 CASSPPMIGQMMNTEAFF TGTGCCAGCAGCCCACCGATGATCGGACAGATGATGAACACTGAAGCTTTCTTT
11 NA NA TRBJ1-3 TRBV28 CASGLGNTIYF TGTGCCAGCGGGCTCGGAAACACCATATATTTT
17 TRBD1 NA TRBJ2-3 TRBV7-6 CASSPRGGQGFGDTQYF TGTGCCAGCAGCCCTAGGGGGGGACAGGGGTTTGGAGATACGCAGTATTTT
12 NA NA TRBJ2-2 TRBV5-1 CASSPFTGELFF TGCGCCAGCAGCCCCTTTACCGGGGAGCTGTTTTTT
14 NA NA TRBJ2-7 TRBV27 CASSPIGASYEQYF TGTGCCAGCAGCCCAATTGGGGCGTCCTACGAGCAGTACTTC
12 NA NA TRBJ2-2 TRBV4-1 CASRGGTGELFF TGCGCCAGCAGAGGGGGCACCGGGGAGCTGTTTTTT
13 NA once TRBJ1-2 TRBV5-6 CASSLGTSAGYTF TGTGCCAGCAGCCTCGGGACATCGGCCGGCTACACCTTC
18 TRBD2 NA TRBJ2-1 TRBV11-2 CASSLDSLAGGGNNEQFF TGTGCCAGCAGCTTAGATTCTCTAGCGGGAGGGGGGAACAATGAGCAGTTCTTC
16 TRBD1 NA TRBJ1-1 TRBV7-2 CASSLGARQGRAEAFF TGTGCCAGCAGCTTAGGGGCGCGACAGGGGCGCGCTGAAGCTTTCTTT
15 NA NA TRBJ2-5 TRBV11-1 CASSLVSGVKETQYF TGTGCCAGCAGCTTAGTATCGGGGGTCAAAGAGACCCAGTACTTC
14 TRBD1 NA TRBJ1-3 TRBV6-6 CASSYPGTGPTIYF TGTGCCAGCAGTTACCCCGGGACAGGGCCCACCATATATTTT
18 TRBD1 NA TRBJ1-5 TRBV23-1 CASSSGTGASFSNQPQHF TGCGCCAGCAGTTCCGGGACAGGGGCCAGTTTTAGCAATCAGCCCCAGCATTTT
15 NA once TRBJ2-2 TRBV6-6 CASSYTSAGTGELFF TGTGCCAGCAGTTACACATCCGCGGGCACCGGGGAGCTGTTTTTT
14 TRBD1 NA TRBJ1-6 TRBV7-9 CASSTGQGNSPLHF TGTGCCAGCAGCACTGGACAGGGGAATTCACCCCTCCACTTT
13 NA few TRBJ1-1 TRBV7-9 CASSLIDRAEAFF TGTGCCAGCAGCTTAATCGACAGAGCTGAAGCTTTCTTT
17 TRBD2 once TRBJ2-7 TRBV28 CASSSSWTSVSSYEQYF TGTGCCAGCAGTTCCTCCTGGACTAGCGTAAGCTCCTACGAGCAGTACTTC
17 TRBD2 once TRBJ2-3 TRBV5-4 CASSLQSSGRATDTQYF TGTGCCAGCAGCCTTCAATCTAGCGGGAGGGCCACAGATACGCAGTATTTT
13 NA once TRBJ2-7 TRBV7-9 CASRTQGTYEQYF TGTGCCAGCAGAACCCAGGGGACCTACGAGCAGTACTTC
13 TRBD1 NA TRBJ1-1 TRBV7-3 CASSLKGATEAFF TGTGCCAGCAGCTTAAAGGGGGCGACTGAAGCTTTCTTT
17 NA NA TRBJ2-1 TRBV10-2 CASSEESGGPRGNEQFF TGCGCCAGCAGTGAAGAGTCCGGGGGGCCGAGGGGTAATGAGCAGTTCTTC
15 TRBD1 NA TRBJ1-4 TRBV9 CASSVEAGGNEKLFF TGTGCCAGCAGCGTAGAGGCAGGGGGAAATGAAAAACTGTTTTTT
13 NA NA TRBJ2-1 TRBV6-4 CASSRDVVSEQFF TGTGCCAGCAGTCGAGATGTAGTAAGTGAGCAGTTCTTC
14 TRBD1 NA TRBJ2-7 TRBV5-4 CASSSRGQPYEQYF TGTGCCAGCAGCTCCAGGGGGCAGCCCTACGAGCAGTACTTC
12 NA few TRBJ1-1 TRBV12-5 CASALPGGTAFF TGTGCTAGTGCCCTCCCGGGGGGGACAGCTTTCTTT
15 NA NA TRBJ1-5 TRBV2 CASSEEAYDNQPQHF TGTGCCAGCAGTGAGGAGGCATACGACAATCAGCCCCAGCATTTT
12 NA NA TRBJ2-1 TRBV4-3 CASSQDRYEQFF TGCGCCAGCAGCCAAGATCGGTACGAGCAGTTCTTC
17 TRBD2 NA TRBJ2-3 TRBV9 CASSVGVGAGGPDTQYF TGTGCCAGCAGCGTGGGGGTGGGAGCGGGGGGGCCGGATACGCAGTATTTT
16 TRBD1 NA TRBJ2-7 TRBV28 CASSTLQGMRDYEQYF TGTGCCAGCAGTACCCTACAGGGGATGAGGGACTACGAGCAGTACTTC
15 NA NA TRBJ1-2 TRBV5-1 CASSLEGAVRLGYTF TGCGCCAGCAGCTTGGAAGGTGCGGTTAGGTTGGGCTACACCTTC
14 NA NA TRBJ1-4 TRBV4-3 CASSQDQRNEKLFF TGCGCCAGCAGCCAAGACCAGCGGAATGAAAAACTGTTTTTT
15 TRBD1 NA TRBJ1-5 TRBV7-2 CASSPTGQGYQPQHF TGTGCCAGCAGCCCCACGGGACAGGGCTATCAGCCCCAGCATTTT
15 TRBD1 once TRBJ2-7 TRBV28 CASSSYPDRVNEQYF TGTGCCAGCAGTTCTTACCCAGACAGGGTCAACGAGCAGTACTTC
11 NA NA TRBJ1-3 TRBV29-1 CSLYSGNTIYF TGCAGCTTATACTCTGGAAACACCATATATTTT
15 NA NA TRBJ2-4 TRBV2 CASSQEGAAKNIQYF TGTGCCAGCAGCCAGGAGGGGGCAGCCAAAAACATTCAGTACTTC
15 NA NA TRBJ1-5 TRBV7-2 CASSLIGNGNQPQHF TGTGCCAGCAGCTTGATCGGGAACGGCAATCAGCCCCAGCATTTT
14 TRBD1 NA TRBJ1-1 TRBV28 CASRPQGVVPEAFF TGTGCCAGCAGACCACAGGGGGTGGTTCCTGAAGCTTTCTTT
16 TRBD1 NA TRBJ1-5 TRBV19 CASSSGTGVSNQPQHF TGTGCCAGTAGTTCAGGGACAGGGGTTAGCAATCAGCCCCAGCATTTT
13 NA NA TRBJ1-2 TRBV10-3 CAITDPRVYGYTF TGTGCCATCACCGATCCCAGGGTCTATGGCTACACCTTC
19 TRBD1 NA TRBJ1-1 TRBV28 CASSYHRSNRGSMMTEAFF TGTGCCAGCAGCTACCACCGCTCAAACAGGGGGTCTATGATGACTGAAGCTTTCTTT
16 TRBD1 NA TRBJ2-1 TRBV19 CASSIQSGTAYNEQFF TGTGCCAGTAGTATCCAGTCCGGGACAGCGTACAATGAGCAGTTCTTC
15 NA NA TRBJ1-1 TRBV6-1 CASSEVWGRVTEAFF TGTGCCAGCAGTGAAGTCTGGGGGAGGGTGACTGAAGCTTTCTTT
14 NA NA TRBJ1-3 TRBV27 CASSPMFSGNTIYF TGTGCCAGCAGTCCAATGTTTTCTGGAAACACCATATATTTT
16 NA NA TRBJ1-4 TRBV5-1 CASSRPGGPRAEKLFF TGCGCCAGCAGCCGCCCCGGGGGACCCCGGGCTGAAAAACTGTTTTTT
17 NA once TRBJ1-4 TRBV2 CASWGSGTSTAGEKLFF TGTGCCAGCTGGGGATCGGGGACATCAACGGCAGGGGAAAAACTGTTTTTT